This entry is about one TCR beta chain. It lacks a known antigen. It has no much larger one-base neighbor in the sample; base qualities were not kept. The CDR3, cysteine through phenylalanine, is 15 amino acids long. Kept here is only the CDR3 DNA, which spans 45 bases and is read in frame from base 1. CDR1 is given as MNHNY and CDR2 as SVGAGI, both from the germline V gene (reference sequence). V ends up 6 bases short and J 4 bases short, with an unmatched junction base count of 6. The cohort was made up of approximately 700 healthy bone marrow donors. All cohort members were sampled while nominally healthy, although unrecorded immune exposures were likely present. The donor was CMV seropositive and belonged to the group of 250 to 300 seropositive cohort members. A peripheral blood sample was collected from each donor, and TCR beta sequencing was performed on peripheral blood mononuclear cells. Genomic DNA was extracted from the blood cell samples with the Qiagen DNeasy Blood Extraction Kit.

The sample belongs to a study of cytomegalovirus exposure and HLA in healthy donors (dated by TCRdb to 2015 to 2018). Background on the whole study: An earlier analysis of approximately 600 of the donors reported more than 250 Gb of sequence data and 117 million unique TCR beta sequences from some 180 million T cells. The study aimed to test whether cataloging public T cell receptors could reveal signatures of past pathogen exposure. An early release that covered roughly 600 HLA-typed donors contained around 300 gigabases of sequencing data and tens of millions of unique TCR sequences. Among the roughly 400 genotyped donors, about 85% belonged to the genetic ancestry cluster associated with self-reported Caucasian donors. Typing coverage differed by locus: A, B, C, DRB1 and DQB1 were typed in roughly 629-630 donors, DQA1 in roughly 500, DPA1 in nearly 610, and DPB1 in 472. The T cell repertoires of some 670 subjects were profiled by immunosequencing and related to cytomegalovirus serostatus. To study patterns of TCR occurrence, a later analysis re-analyzed previously published TCR beta repertoires from 700 or so donors and added high-resolution HLA genotyping. To predict cytomegalovirus infection status, the study combined high-throughput TCR immunosequencing, statistical association of individual TCRs with disease status, and machine learning. HLA typing covered class I and class II loci at four-digit resolution. Roughly 5 DR-DQ haplotypes were treated as single units for association and clustering because of strong linkage in the cohort. An earlier analysis of 587 of the donors used high-throughput TCR beta sequencing to judge whether each TCR beta V gene segment behaved as functional or pseudogenic. All discovery cohort repertoires had been generated using a single sequencing platform. The later analysis used no new phenotypic data to find candidate immune exposures, relying instead on TCR beta sequences and their occurrence across donors. Donor age, sex, ethnicity and CMV serostatus were compiled together with the repertoire data. A separate validation cohort of over 95 different subjects was used in addition to the approximately 700-subject first cohort. A later genetic analysis took genome-wide SNP genotypes for about 55% of the 666 donors and used that subset as a discovery cohort. Across some 400 genotyped donors of the cohort, an average of about 220,000 unique TCR beta nucleotide sequences per donor were sequenced, and roughly 17% of those sequences were non-productive.

Receptor amplification or capture employed the immunoSEQ multiplex PCR assay. For the multiplex PCR, a mixture combining 60 forward primers for TCR Vbeta segments and 13 reverse primers for TCR Jbeta segments was used. A multiplex PCR assay on genomic DNA amplified the CDR3 region of rearranged TCR beta genes. The Illumina HiSeq System was used to sequence the amplified TCR beta libraries as 87-base-pair reads. Under the source paper's analysis protocol: A later analysis counted 65 million to 90 million unique TCR beta chains across the 500 to 850 repertoires, and some 11 million of these chains were shared by at least two donors. Raw reads were error-corrected and collapsed into unique sequences with a nearest-neighbor algorithm that merged closely related sequences to remove PCR and sequencing errors. V, D and J gene segments were assigned by aligning CDR3 sequences to IMGT reference sequences. For a sequence to be retained, a match of at least six nucleotides was required to both a V gene segment and a J gene segment. Rearrangements were called productive when the CDR3 lacked stop codons and stayed in frame with V and J; all others were non-productive. CDR3 was defined by IMGT convention, running from the second conserved V-encoded cysteine to the conserved J-encoded phenylalanine. In an earlier analysis of around 600 of the donors, sequences lacking an unambiguous match to a single V gene segment were excluded. In an earlier analysis of 587 of the donors, V segments were called functional above 56.7% productive rearrangements and were called segregating when the between-donor standard deviation exceeded 5%. A statistical classification framework was built for diagnosing cytomegalovirus status from the catalog of TCR beta chain sequences. V and J gene assignment, in a later analysis, came from comparing TCR nucleotide sequences with IMGT/GENE-DB human TR gene sequences. A later analysis assigned CDR3 sequences and most-parsimonious VDJ recombination scenarios with the TCRdist pipeline. In a later analysis, every TCR beta chain was defined by the combination of its CDR3 amino acid sequence and its V-gene family, and reads without a unique V-gene family were dropped. A later analysis removed 550 to 700 highly shared, low-generation-probability nucleotide sequences to deal with suspected cross-contamination and a sequencing artifact. A later analysis calculated a clonal expansion index for each public chain from normalized within-repertoire ranks of inferred template counts. In a later analysis, generation probabilities were computed with a VDJ recombination model fitted to out-of-frame rearrangements, and the resulting probabilities were checked against IGoR. Hypergeometric tests were used in a later analysis to score TCR-TCR, TCR-HLA and TCR-CMV co-occurrence, with a repertoire-size bias correction applied to the TCR pairs. A later analysis estimated false discovery rates by permuting HLA or CMV assignments 20 times. In a later analysis, co-occurring TCRs were grouped with DBSCAN, and TCRdist sequence similarity was added when clustering was performed within HLA-allele-positive subsets. Co-occurrence clustering excluded repertoires with fewer than 30,000 or more than 120,000 public chains, plus five with anomalous nucleotide sharing. TCRdb's version of the immuneACCESS table is confined to in-frame rearrangements and falls short of the full clone set. An unresolved V gene accounts for under half of the shortfall where checked; the remainder is of unknown origin. From that table come the V and J calls and clone size; the DNA was used to work out D and trimming. Present in this sample are about 78,000 clones, around 70% of which were seen just once. The top ten clones comprise approximately 12% of the sample.

The research as a whole found: According to a later analysis, most CMV-associated TCR beta chains appeared to be HLA-restricted, and the HLA associations seemed to be driven largely by CMV exposure. A total of 150 or so TCR beta chains were listed by the study as associated with cytomegalovirus. Most TCR sequences were observed very rarely across donors, whereas some public TCRs were present in many individuals. At a false discovery rate of 0.05, a later analysis linked about 17,000 TCR beta sequences to specific HLA alleles. In a later analysis, several top co-occurrence clusters were reported to appear linked to parvovirus B19, influenza, CMV and Epstein-Barr virus. In this cohort, only TCR beta chains were sequenced, and detectable features were limited by the absence of alpha or paired-chain data. In vitro tests confirmed that three of the cytomegalovirus-associated TCR beta chains recognize cytomegalovirus antigens. When HLA alleles, especially DR and DQ, strongly co-occurred, TCR associations were difficult to assign to individual alleles. The earlier analysis of 587 of the donors excluded approximately 15 rarely observed V segments, including chromosome 9 orphons, because counts were too low. A further reported finding was that TCR beta sequences accurately predicted the HLA-A and HLA-B alleles for most subjects in the first cohort. Broadly in line with IMGT annotations, most TCR beta V segments showed up in productive rearrangements about 90% or about 30% of the time in an earlier analysis of around 600 of the donors. Linkage disequilibrium might explain the correlated functional status among segregating V segments, but an unknown experimental factor could not be excluded. In a later analysis, HLA-associated TCR beta chains were found to be more clonally expanded and to have lower generation probabilities than equally common non-associated chains. In both the original and validation cohorts, the classifier was reported to diagnose cytomegalovirus status with high specificity and sensitivity. The only immune exposure information available for the cohort was CMV serostatus. According to a later analysis, TCR association rates differed among HLA loci, with DRB1 alleles showing the most associated TCRs and HLA-C alleles showing the fewest. In a later genetic analysis, fewer N-insertions in productive TCRs were reported among donors in an Asian-associated ancestry cluster than the approximately 710-donor mean. A later genetic analysis associated a missense DCLRE1C variant with V-gene and J-gene trimming of TCR beta chains, and an independent cohort replicated the association. A group of highly shared sequence variants was considered likely to be a technical artifact of the sequencing pipeline. The authors suggested that the approach could potentially be extended to other disease states and immunological phenotypes. Some IMGT-functional V segments, including TRBV6-2 and TRBV6-3, could not be distinguished by the 87-base-pair reads and were therefore excluded. Roughly uniform sequencing depth across donors was assumed in presence/absence analyses, although this assumption may not hold. Because HLA typing was unavailable for some donors at each locus, only the typed subset was used in association tests.

The chain links TRBV6-6 with TRBJ2-3; 11 bases in between match TRBD2. The specimen sequenced was PBMCs. This TCR derives from a middle-aged woman in good health and CMV-seropositive. The DNA is as follows: TGTGCCAGCAGAACCGGGACTAGCGGTTCAGATACGCAGTATTTT. Its translation reads: CASRTGTSGSDTQYF.